This passage covers 10 T cell receptor beta chains from one sample sequenced in a study of tumor-infiltrating lymphocytes in primary liver carcinoma. Extraction of RNA together with DNA used 20-30 mg of unsorted bulk tissue. Production of TCR beta cDNA used about 500 ng total RNA together with a constant-region primer. Nested multiplex PCR, run for three rounds with slightly modified ARM-PCR, yielded TCR beta libraries. Investigators reported that the first two PCR rounds, at 10 cycles each, used TRBV1-TRBV30 forward primers with a C-beta reverse primer. TCRdb reanalysed the multiplex PCR reads using MiXCR and keeps one entry per CDR3 protein. The data contain 40,000 to 55,000 distinct CDR3 sequences, roughly 80% of them singletons. Sequenced input: liver tumor tissue from sampling region 5. As to subset: tumor region T5, tumor centre. The receptors here all came from a man aged 40-49 years with primary liver carcinoma and hepatitis B virus infection.

V gene TRBV29-1 combines with J gene TRBJ2-1; 8 positions agree with TRBD2. This CDR3 contains 15 residues. The V segment lost 4 bases and the J segment 5 bases; nucleotides outside the gene matches: 10. Germline-derived CDR1 and CDR2 are SQVTM and ANQGSEA. In DNA, the CDR3 is TGCAGCGTTGGACTAGCGAGGGGGTTCCACAATGAGCAGTTCTTC. Translation gives CSVGLARGFHNEQFF.

On this clonotype: A junction boundary mismatches the germline segment, possibly from a read error. The gene calls are TRBV12-3 or TRBV12-4 and TRBJ2-2; 7 positions match TRBD2. The CDR3 loop spans 17 amino acids. The CDR3: CARSLTLGGRDTGELFF. The CDR3 DNA reads TGTGCCAGAAGTTTAACTCTTGGTGGGAGGGACACCGGGGAGCTGTTTTTT.

Details on this clonotype: The junction and the germline gene differ at one end; a read error may be behind it. The chain employs TRBV6-1 and TRBJ2-5; 11 bases align to TRBD1. This CDR3 is built from 13 residues. CDR1 is MNHNS and CDR2 is SASEGT in the germline V gene. CDR3 in DNA: TGTGTCAGCAGGACAGGGGGCCGGGAGACCCACTACTTC. The encoded protein is CVSRTGGRETHYF.

There are a few counts of this clonotype. This rearrangement joins TRBV29-1 to TRBJ2-1; no definite D call. CDR3 length equals 15 residues. V was clipped by 3 bases and J by 6 bases, with 18 bases between them. CDR1 and CDR2 from the germline V gene are SQVTM and ANQGSEA. CDR3 loop: CSVDLSRASTNEQFF. The CDR3 nucleotides are TGCAGCGTTGATCTTTCAAGGGCCAGTACCAATGAGCAGTTCTTC.

This clonotype has only one observation. A junction end diverges from the germline sequence, so it may reflect a read error. The V call is TRBV18, the J call TRBJ2-7, with D perhaps matching TRBD1 (6 bases). CDR3 size: 14 residues. Germline lookup yields CDR1 KGHSH and CDR2 LQKENI. CDR3 DNA sequence: TGTACCAGCTCACCACAGGGAGATGGCTATGAGCAGTACTTC. As protein: CTSSPQGDGYEQYF.

Notes on this clonotype: Its ends do not fully match the called genes, so a read error is possible. The chain combines TRBV7-8 with TRBJ2-3, with D possibly being TRBD1 (8 bases). The CDR3 consists of 16 residues. Looked up from germline, CDR1 is SGHVS and CDR2 is FQNEAQ. The CDR3 region has the DNA TGTGCCAACAGCACAACAGGGGGGGCATATTCGGATACGCAGTATTTT. Its protein product is CANSTTGGAYSDTQYF. Full variable domain (remainder filled in from reference TRBV7-8 and TRBJ2-3): GAGVSQSPRYKVAKRGQDVALRCDPISGHVSLFWYQQALGQGPEFLTYFQNEAQLDKSGLPSDRFFAERPEGSVSTLKIQRTQQEDSAVYLCANSTTGGAYSDTQYFGPGTRLTVL.

A note on this clonotype: A read error may account for a junction end that differs from germline. The rearrangement links TRBV10-3 to TRBJ2-7; D call uncertain. Looked up from germline, CDR1 is ENHRY and CDR2 is SYGVKD. The CDR3 runs 13 residues. The CDR3: CAISGPGKYEQYF. The CDR3 region has the DNA TGTGCCATTAGTGGGCCTGGGAAGTACGAGCAGTACTTC.

The rearrangement uses TRBV6-6 and TRBJ1-1; a possible D gene is TRBD1 (5 bases). This CDR3 is 12 amino acids long. From germline, CDR1 is MNHNY and CDR2 SVGAGI (reference sequence). CDR3 loop: CDCSQTDTEAFF. CDR3 coding DNA: TGTGACTGCAGTCAGACAGACACTGAAGCTTTCTTT.

Concerning this clonotype itself: It may be a read error: a sequence one base away is much more abundant. V is TRBV7-3 and J is TRBJ2-2, with D perhaps TRBD2 (7 bases). CDR1 SGHTA and CDR2 FQGTGA come from the germline V gene. CDR3 length: 17 amino acids. The CDR3 DNA reads TGTGCCAGCAGCTCCACCCTGGGGAGGGGGAACACCCGGGAGCTGTTTTTT. Translation gives CASSSTLGRGNTRELFF.

This clonotype was seen repeatedly, ten times or more. The chain carries TRBV5-1 and TRBJ2-7; 7 bases align to TRBD2. CDR1 is SGHRS, CDR2 YFSETQ, per germline. CDR3 length: 14 amino acids. After removal of 0 bases from V and 5 bases from J, the junction contained 5 bases not matched to a gene. The CDR3 region is CASSLGGGSHEQYF. CDR3 nucleotides: TGCGCCAGCAGCTTGGGGGGCGGGAGCCACGAGCAGTACTTC.